This TCR beta chain is drawn from a study of T cells in Graves' hyperthyroidism and ophthalmopathy. Study observations and caveats: Stable hyperthyroidism was separated from ophthalmopathy by a model based on 13 V-J features.

In its sample, this clonotype was seen a few times. The antigen remains undetermined. RNA transcripts served as the template for amplifying TCR beta CDR3 regions. In the first-round RT-PCR of the TCR CDR3, the HTBI primer set was used. MiXCR, run by TCRdb on the multiplex PCR reads, gives a single entry per CDR3 protein. Of about 420,000 distinct CDR3 sequences listed, roughly 14% are singletons. The clonotype originates from a woman aged 18 to 35 with Graves' hyperthyroidism. Sequencing was done on a sample of blood.

The CDR3 region is CSVVLGAGETQYF. The CDR3 DNA reads as TGCAGCGTTGTGCTGGGGGCTGGTGAGACCCAGTACTTC. This chain uses TRBV29-1 with TRBJ2-5; the D gene is possibly TRBD1 (6 bases). With 4 bases removed from V and 5 bases from J, the gap between germline ends came to 14 bases. The CDR3 spans 13 residues. CDR1 and CDR2 (germline): SQVTM, ANQGSEA.